The source of this T cell receptor (beta chain) is a study of T-cell memory formation after mild COVID-19 (dated by TCRdb to about 2021). Study-wide context: TCR sequence clusters from the two donors were found to be largely donor specific. Longitudinal TCRalpha and TCRbeta repertoire sequencing tracked T-cell clones expanding and contracting after mild COVID-19 in a couple of donors. The cohort comprised two young, previously healthy adult volunteers, one female and one male. Paper-wide results and their limitations: Balanced CD4/CD8 phenotypes were observed for clones contracting from day 15 to 85, whereas a bias towards CD4+ was observed for a second wave of clones expanding from day 15 to 37. Some responding clones were detected in pre-infection memory, suggesting pre-existing cross-reactive memory T cells joined the SARS-CoV-2 response. The study included only a couple of mild cases, and larger cohorts that include severe cases with pre-infection samples were judged to be necessary. SARS-CoV-2 specificity was not confirmed for the second-wave clones peaking on day 37. Contracting CD4+ clones appeared mostly in the CM and EM memory subsets, whereas CD8+ clones were enriched in EMRA.

Ficoll-Paque density gradient centrifugation was used to isolate PBMCs. This clonotype was counted between two and nine times. Its antigen is not yet known. Base qualities are not at hand, and no much larger clone is one base apart. Sequencing instrument: Illumina NovaSeq 6000. Using 5'RACE with constant-segment primers, TCRalpha and TCRbeta cDNA libraries were constructed, with sample barcodes and unique molecular identifiers added in the process. Trizol reagent was used to extract RNA from every sample. The libraries were amplified in two PCR steps, and the second step added a second sample barcode and Illumina TruSeq adapters. Sequencing of the libraries was done on an Illumina NovaSeq, producing 2 x 150 bp paired-end reads. The authors' analysis ran thus. The reads were demultiplexed and collapsed into UMI-guided consensus sequences using migec v1.2.7. Using mixcr v2.1.11, UMI consensuses were aligned to TRA and TRB V and J templates and then assembled into clonotypes. Clonotypes were classified as expanded or contracted when called significant by both edgeR and NoisET, with noise models trained on biological replicates. For edgeR calls, a false discovery rate-adjusted p below 0.01 and a log2 fold-change threshold of 1 were applied. As an exploratory analysis of dynamics, max-normalized trajectories of the 1000 most abundant clonotypes were examined with PCA combined with hierarchical clustering. The CD4 or CD8 phenotype of responding clones was assigned using the separately sequenced CD4+ and CD8+ repertoires. TCRdb's own reprocessing of the public reads used fastp at Q25 and MiXCR and kept productive beta chains. Each entry merges the rows of one CDR3 protein and shows their most common DNA and genes. TCRdb assigned the V and J calls; the authors' analysis was not used. Recorded for this sample are 250,000 or so distinct CDR3 sequences; about a sixth of them occurred a single time. The biggest ten clones account for more than 20% of the sample.

The CDR3 spans 12 residues, from the cysteine through the phenylalanine. Only the CDR3 DNA stays, 36 bases, in frame from base 1. The germline V gene (reference sequence) gives CDR1 as DFQATT and CDR2 as SNEGSKA. V gives up 5 bases and J gives up 6 bases, and the segment between their germline ends measures 11 bases. This TCR came from a man aged 18 to 30 who had mild COVID-19 (a few samples of this study predate the infection). The sample titles of this study are shuffled in the database, so cell type and time point are left out; the donor was told from shared clones. The sequence is built from TRBV20-1 and TRBJ1-5; no D gene can be assigned with confidence. Source material: PBMCs or a T cell subset sorted from them (not recorded which). The DNA reads as follows: TGCAGTGCTTCGGATGCGGTTCAGCCCCAGCATTTT. It codes for CSASDAVQPQHF.